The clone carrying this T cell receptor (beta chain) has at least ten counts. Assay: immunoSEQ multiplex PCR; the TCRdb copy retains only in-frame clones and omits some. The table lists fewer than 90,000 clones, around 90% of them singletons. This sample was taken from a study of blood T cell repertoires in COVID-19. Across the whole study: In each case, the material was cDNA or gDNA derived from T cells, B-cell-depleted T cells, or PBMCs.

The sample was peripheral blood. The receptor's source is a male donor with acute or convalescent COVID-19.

The CDR3: CSVAPGHSTDTQYF. The CDR3 region has the DNA TGCAGCGTGGCCCCTGGCCATAGCACAGATACGCAGTATTTT. This chain joins TRBV29-1 and TRBJ2-3; D ambiguous. The CDR3 runs 14 residues. V lost 6 bases and J 0 bases, leaving 13 bases between the germline ends. Germline CDR1 SQVTM, CDR2 ANQGSEA.